The 30 T cell receptor beta chains below were found in one sample sequenced in a study of siplizumab effects on memory and regulatory T cells. Libraries were prepared by immunoSEQ multiplex PCR; TCRdb keeps only in-frame clonotypes and omits some of them. The data contain about 87,000 clones, about 93% of them seen just once; the ten biggest clones take up around 0.3%. Material for sequencing was non-Treg CD4+ T cells sorted from blood. The receptor set was obtained from a human donor in good health.

To note about this clone: This sample includes further DNA sequences coding for the same CDR3. This chain links TRBV6-5 with TRBJ2-7; 9 bases map to TRBD1. CDR3 length: 14 residues. The ends lost 5 bases at V and 0 bases at J; junction bases unmatched: 2. Germline CDR1 and CDR2: MNHEY and SVGAGI. CDR3 bases: TGTGCCAGCAGTGGGACAGGGTCCTCCTACGAGCAGTACTTC. This codes for CASSGTGSSYEQYF.

This clone was recorded once. V usage is TRBV20-1 and J usage is TRBJ2-1; D uncertain. Germline V gene lookup returns CDR1 DFQATT and CDR2 SNEGSKA (reference sequence). The length of the CDR3 is 11 residues. V lost 5 bases to trimming and J lost 9 bases, with 11 bases between them. The CDR3 is CSAWRVGEQFF. The CDR3 bases are TGCAGTGCTTGGCGCGTAGGTGAGCAGTTCTTC.

The chain is built from TRBV5-1 and TRBJ2-1; TRBD2 matches at 13 bases. Germline CDR1 and CDR2: SGHRS and YFSETQ. V was clipped by 4 bases and J by 7 bases; unmatched bases: 8. The CDR3 is 16 residues long. Here the CDR3 DNA reads TGCGCCAGCAGCGTTCCGGGACTAGCGGGATTGAATGAGCAGTTCTTC. Amino acid sequence: CASSVPGLAGLNEQFF.

V gene TRBV13 combines with J gene TRBJ1-2; D remains unclear. Germline values: CDR1 PRHDT, CDR2 FYEKMQ (reference sequence). The CDR3 is 11 amino acids. V lost 0 bases, J lost 6 bases, and 2 bases lay in between. In nucleotides, the CDR3 is TGTGCCAGCAGCTTAGGCCATGGCTACACCTTC. Its protein is CASSLGHGYTF.

J is TRBJ2-5 and V is TRBV5-1, with 9 bases lining up with TRBD2. CDR1 and CDR2 (germline): SGHRS, YFSETQ. The CDR3 is 16 amino acids. V was pared by 2 bases and J by 2 bases, with 7 bases of the junction left unmatched. The CDR3 nucleotides are TGCGCCAGCAGCTTACAGGCTAGCGGGGAGCAAGAGACCCAGTACTTC. It codes for CASSLQASGEQETQYF.

V usage is TRBV2 and J usage is TRBJ2-2; possibly TRBD2 for D (7 bases). V was cut by 8 bases and J by 5 bases, with 12 bases left in between. Germline CDR1 SNHLY, CDR2 FYNNEI. This CDR3 has 13 residues. The CDR3 DNA follows: TGTGCCAGCGGGGGGGCCGTAACCGGGGAGCTGTTTTTT. Its translation: CASGGAVTGELFF.

V is TRBV7-5 and J is TRBJ1-2. TRBV7-5 is a pseudogene. The CDR3 has 15 residues. CDR3 nucleotide sequence: TGTGCCAGAAGCTTAGGATTGAACCTTGACTATGGCTACACCTTC. The encoded protein is CARSLGLNLDYGYTF.

This rearrangement joins TRBV4-3 to TRBJ2-2, with a weak D call TRBD1 (6 bases). The CDR3 has 16 amino acids. The V end was cut by 0 bases, the J end by 1 base, with 9 bases between. Germline lookup yields CDR1 LGHNA and CDR2 YSLEER. CDR3 nucleotide sequence: TGCGCCAGCAGCCAAGAATGGGGACAGAACACCGGGGAGCTGTTTTTT. Residues: CASSQEWGQNTGELFF.

The chain uses TRBV25-1 and TRBJ1-2; 7 bases align to TRBD1. V trimming: 6 bases; J trimming: 2 bases; junction bases outside the gene matches: 6. Germline loops: CDR1 MGHDK, CDR2 SYGVNS. CDR3 length: 14 residues. The CDR3 loop reads CASSPPGQNYGYTF. CDR3 DNA sequence: TGTGCCAGCAGCCCCCCGGGACAGAACTATGGCTACACCTTC.

The chain has TRBV6-5 and TRBJ2-5, with D tentatively TRBD1 (5 bases). The J call is uncertain, as TRBJ2-7 better fits the DNA end. The CDR3 extends over 14 amino acids. Germline V lookup: CDR1 MNHEY, CDR2 SVGAGI. CDR3 in DNA: TGTGCCAGCAGTTATTACGCCAGGGCGTACGAGCAGTACTTC. This encodes CASSYYARAYEQYF.

This sequence joins TRBV11-2 and TRBJ1-2; D gene unclear. Between the trimmed V and J ends, which lost 2 bases and 2 bases, there was a span of 21 bases. This CDR3 region has 18 residues. The germline gives CDR1 SGHAT, CDR2 FQNNGV. CDR3 residues: CASSLTPTPSSLNYGYTF. CDR3 nucleotide sequence: TGTGCCAGCAGCTTAACCCCGACACCTTCCTCACTAAACTATGGCTACACCTTC.

The CDR3 reads CASSRDTGTGVNSGANVLTF. DNA of the CDR3: TGTGCCAGCAGCCGGGATACGGGGACAGGGGTTAACTCTGGGGCCAACGTCCTGACTTTC. The chain employs TRBV4-2 and TRBJ2-6, with 10 bases lining up with TRBD1. V lost 4 bases to trimming and J lost 0 bases; unmatched junction nucleotides: 12. The CDR3 has 20 amino acids. Germline values: CDR1 LGHNA, CDR2 YNFKEQ.

The CDR3 loop is CASSPGANEQFF. The CDR3 nucleotides read TGTGCCAGCTCCCCGGGGGCCAATGAGCAGTTCTTC. J is TRBJ2-1 and V is TRBV18; D could derive from TRBD1 or TRBD2 (6 bases each). Germline V gives CDR1 KGHSH, CDR2 LQKENI. Trimming shortened V by 6 bases and J by 6 bases, and 9 bases separated the two germline ends. This CDR3 comprises 12 residues.

This clone was detected once. CDR3 in DNA: TGTGCCAGCTCACCAGGCTGGGCAGGGGGGTTCCGCGAGCAGTACTTC. Translating it yields CASSPGWAGGFREQYF. The rearrangement links TRBV18 to TRBJ2-7; D might be TRBD1 (7 bases). Germline CDR1 and CDR2: KGHSH and LQKENI. V lost 2 bases and J lost 6, with 20 bases in between. The CDR3 consists of 16 residues.

This chain connects TRBV4-3 to TRBJ2-3, with D perhaps given as TRBD1 or TRBD2 (6 bases each). There are 16 residues in the CDR3. Trimming left V 0 bases short and J 0 bases short, with 10 bases between. Germline assignment: CDR1 LGHNA and CDR2 YSLEER. The CDR3 DNA follows: TGCGCCAGCAGCCAAGAGGGGGCGGGAAGCACAGATACGCAGTATTTT. It translates to CASSQEGAGSTDTQYF.

The chain carries TRBV13 and TRBJ2-1; perhaps TRBD2 as D (5 bases). The CDR3 loop spans 13 amino acids. With 4 bases removed from V and 6 bases from J, the gap between germline ends came to 10 bases. The V gene's germline CDR1 is PRHDT and CDR2 FYEKMQ (reference sequence). The DNA of the CDR3 is TGTGCCAGCAGCTCAGCGGTTCCCAATGAGCAGTTCTTC. Protein: CASSSAVPNEQFF.

This clone was seen just once. This chain joins TRBV6-5 and TRBJ2-2; D possibly matches TRBD1 or TRBD2 (5 bases each). The V and J ends lost 6 bases and 0 bases respectively, with 11 bases between them. Germline V CDR1 and CDR2: MNHEY, SVGAGI. The CDR3 runs 15 residues. The CDR3 nucleotides are TGTGCCAGCAGGGGGGTTGGAGCGAACACCGGGGAGCTGTTTTTT. Its translation: CASRGVGANTGELFF.

The CDR3 nucleotides are TGTGCCAGCAGCTTTGACAGGGGGTCCTATGAGGCTTTCTTT. Amino acids: CASSFDRGSYEAFF. The chain combines TRBV11-2 with TRBJ1-1; 9 bases match TRBD1. This CDR3 is 14 amino acids long. The V gene's germline CDR1 is SGHAT and CDR2 FQNNGV. The V segment lost 3 bases and the J segment 11 bases; nucleotides outside the gene matches: 10.

V and J are TRBV18 and TRBJ1-1; possible D gene TRBD1, 5 bases. CDR3 length equals 13 residues. CDR1 and CDR2 from the germline V gene are KGHSH and LQKENI. Trimming took 2 bases from V and 5 from J, leaving 9 bases between them. The CDR3 spells CASSPAGITEAFF. The DNA of the CDR3 is TGTGCCAGCTCACCAGCAGGGATTACTGAAGCTTTCTTT.

The chain employs TRBV11-2 and TRBJ2-1; 11 bases match TRBD1. Germline CDR1 is SGHAT and CDR2 is FQNNGV. J gave up 1 base and V 5 bases, and 1 base lay outside the gene matches. This CDR3 has 15 residues. CDR3 bases: TGTGCCAGCAGCAGGGACAGGGGGTCCTACAATGAGCAGTTCTTC. Translation gives CASSRDRGSYNEQFF.

The genes are TRBV10-3 and TRBJ2-2; D possibly corresponds to TRBD2 (6 bases). Trimming stripped 8 bases from V and 1 base from J, with 8 bases between. Germline CDR1 is ENHRY and CDR2 is SYGVKD. This CDR3 comprises 13 residues. CDR3 sequence reads: CAIGGMNTGELFF. CDR3 coding DNA: TGTGCCATCGGGGGGATGAACACCGGGGAGCTGTTTTTT.

In its sample, this clone was seen once. This sequence joins TRBV30 and TRBJ1-1, with a possible D match to TRBD1 (6 bases). V lost 0 bases to trimming and J lost 4 bases, with 12 bases between them. The CDR3 totals 14 residues. CDR1 GTSNPN and CDR2 SVGIG come from the germline V gene (reference sequence). The CDR3 region is CAWSVTGLGTEAFF. CDR3 nucleotide sequence: TGTGCCTGGAGTGTAACAGGGTTGGGCACTGAAGCTTTCTTT.

The V and J genes are TRBV7-2 and TRBJ2-6; 9 bases map to TRBD2. Germline V gives CDR1 SGHTA, CDR2 FQGNSA. CDR3 length: 17 residues. J was trimmed by 3 bases and V by 7 bases; bases with no gene match: 10. CDR3 nucleotides: TGTGCCAGCAATGGGAGAGCGGGGGGCGTTGGGGCCAACGTCCTGACTTTC. This gives the protein CASNGRAGGVGANVLTF.

The V call is TRBV7-9, the J call TRBJ1-6; D is possibly TRBD1 (5 bases). V was shortened by 1 base and J by 7 bases, with 8 bases between the two germline ends. The CDR3 has 14 amino acids. CDR1 is SEHNR and CDR2 is FQNEAQ in the germline V gene (reference sequence). As DNA, the CDR3 is TGTGCCAGCAGCTTAGAAGGACAAAATTCACCCCTCCACTTT. Its translation: CASSLEGQNSPLHF.

With respect to this clone: Other DNA sequences in this specimen translate into the identical CDR3. CDR3 residues: CASSFSGDQPQHF. The CDR3 DNA reads TGTGCCAGCAGCTTTTCAGGAGATCAGCCCCAGCATTTT. The chain uses TRBV7-9 and TRBJ1-5, with no clear D. V was shortened by 3 bases and J by 5 bases, with 8 bases between the two germline ends. CDR3 size: 13 residues. Germline assignment: CDR1 SEHNR and CDR2 FQNEAQ (reference sequence).

The chain links TRBV25-1 to TRBJ2-7, with TRBD2 as a possible D gene (6 bases). Germline loops: CDR1 MGHDK, CDR2 SYGVNS. The CDR3 length is 12 residues. Trimming cost V 7 bases and J 2 bases, with 9 bases left between them. Here the CDR3 DNA reads TGTGCCAGCAAGGAGGGAACCTACGAGCAGTACTTC. Its protein is CASKEGTYEQYF.

The DNA for the CDR3 is TGTGCCAGCAGCACTACCACGGGGGGGAACACTGAAGCTTTCTTT. Translated, it gives CASSTTTGGNTEAFF. This chain joins TRBV7-6 and TRBJ1-1, with a tentative D call TRBD1 (5 bases). CDR3 length: 15 residues. Trimming left V 5 bases short and J 1 base short, with 14 bases between. CDR1 SGHVS and CDR2 FNYEAQ come from the germline V gene.

This clone was picked up one time. The chain has TRBV18 and TRBJ2-1; no firm D call. The germline gives CDR1 KGHSH, CDR2 LQKENI. The CDR3 length is 13 residues. V was trimmed by 3 bases and J by 5 bases, leaving 8 bases between them. Here the CDR3 reads CASSPPGNNEQFF. DNA of the CDR3: TGTGCCAGCTCACCGCCGGGTAACAATGAGCAGTTCTTC.

This chain links TRBV19 with TRBJ2-3, with D unclear. V lost 5 bases to trimming and J lost 3 bases, with 9 bases between them. Germline V gene lookup returns CDR1 LNHDA and CDR2 SQIVND (reference sequence). This CDR3 has 13 residues. In DNA, the CDR3 is TGTGCCAGTAGTCCGGGCCTTACAGATACGCAGTATTTT. Protein sequence: CASSPGLTDTQYF.

The chain combines TRBV25-1 with TRBJ2-3; D is tentatively TRBD1 or TRBD2 (6 bases each). CDR1 is MGHDK and CDR2 is SYGVNS in the germline V gene. The ends were cut back, 5 bases at V and 3 bases at J, with 15 bases in the middle. This CDR3 comprises 15 residues. The CDR3 sequence: CASSNWGAVTDTQYF. For the CDR3, the DNA is TGTGCCAGCAGTAACTGGGGGGCCGTTACAGATACGCAGTATTTT.